In this sample, the clone carrying this T cell receptor (beta chain) turned up a few times. Its antigen is currently unknown. The data were taken from a study of T cells in Graves' hyperthyroidism and ophthalmopathy. About the study: Peripheral blood was acquired at first diagnosis, ahead of any therapy whatsoever.

Amplification of TCR beta CDR3 regions was performed using RNA transcripts as template. When the TCR CDR3 underwent first-round RT-PCR, the HTBI primer set was used. One entry per CDR3 protein results from TCRdb running MiXCR on the multiplex PCR reads. In the table there are around 700,000 distinct CDR3 sequences, around 20% of which are singletons. The CDR3 consists of 14 residues. V dropped 5 bases and J dropped 1 base, with 12 bases sitting between them. Germline V gives CDR1 SGHRS, CDR2 YFSETQ. Findings and limits, study-wide: Most clonotypes that expanded in the thyroid above 0.001 also showed up in blood.

This clonotype originated in a woman between 50 and 59 years old with Graves' hyperthyroidism that later progressed to Graves' ophthalmopathy. The specimen was blood. This chain uses TRBV5-1 with TRBJ1-1; a weak D match, TRBD1 (5 bases). The CDR3 sequence: CASRSQGGNTEAFF. DNA of the CDR3: TGCGCCAGCAGATCTCAGGGAGGGAACACTGAAGCTTTCTTT.